The 14 T cell receptor beta chains below all came from one sample that was sequenced in a study of shared clonotypes between healthy human individuals. Here immunoSEQ multiplex PCR was the method, and the copy in TCRdb shows in-frame clones only, minus some. Of fewer than 400,000 clones listed, approximately 79% are singletons. Sequencing input: memory CD4+ T cells sorted from blood. Subset of the sample: CD45RA-negative fraction. These receptors all come from a man aged 25-40 years in good health.

This clone was found many times. The genes are TRBV6-1 and TRBJ2-6, with no clear D. The germline CDR1 and CDR2 sequences are MNHNS and SASEGT. V gave up 8 bases and J gave up 2 bases, with 10 bases separating them. This CDR3 is built from 14 residues. The CDR3 sequence: CASRTDTGANVLTF. The CDR3 DNA follows: TGTGCCAGCCGGACCGATACTGGGGCCAACGTCCTGACTTTC.

This clone showed up just once. The V and J genes are TRBV27 and TRBJ2-2, with D possibly matching TRBD2 (6 bases). The CDR3 totals 15 residues. V lost 6 bases and J lost 6, with 17 bases in between. CDR1 is MNHEY, CDR2 SMNVEV, per germline (reference sequence). CDR3 DNA: TGTGCCAGCAGAGGTGCGGGAACTGCAGCCGGGGAGCTGTTTTTT. Its protein is CASRGAGTAAGELFF.

The chain employs TRBV7-2 and TRBJ2-7, with TRBD2 matching 8 bases. The CDR3 extends over 15 amino acids. Germline loops: CDR1 SGHTA, CDR2 FQGNSA. V lost 1 base, J lost 3 bases, and 5 bases stayed unmatched. The CDR3: CASSLDGTRNYEQYF. The CDR3 DNA reads TGTGCCAGCAGCTTAGATGGGACTAGGAACTACGAGCAGTACTTC.

The chain employs TRBV7-2 and TRBJ2-7; D gene ambiguous. Germline loops: CDR1 SGHTA, CDR2 FQGNSA. The CDR3 loop spans 15 amino acids. V lost 3 bases and J 3 bases, leaving 15 bases between the germline ends. DNA for the CDR3: TGTGCCAGCAGCTTGCGGCCCACCTACGACTACGAGCAGTACTTC. Its protein product is CASSLRPTYDYEQYF.

This clone came up many times. In the same sample, other DNA sequences code for this CDR3. The V gene is TRBV18, the J gene TRBJ2-3; D gene uncertain. Trimming removed 2 bases at V and 0 bases at J, with 3 bases between. Germline V CDR1 and CDR2: KGHSH, LQKENI. The CDR3 has 13 residues. CDR3 sequence reads: CASSPASTDTQYF. CDR3 sequence (DNA): TGTGCCAGCTCACCAGCTAGCACAGATACGCAGTATTTT.

The chain joins TRBV28 to TRBJ2-1; D is uncertain. Germline lookup yields CDR1 MDHEN and CDR2 SYDVKM. The ends were cut back, 6 bases at V and 4 bases at J, with 16 bases in the middle. This CDR3 contains 15 residues. CDR3 sequence: CASRLTHLLYNEQFF. CDR3 nucleotides: TGTGCCAGCAGACTTACACATCTACTATACAATGAGCAGTTCTTC.

The chain employs TRBV29-1 and TRBJ1-4, with D unclear. This CDR3 has 15 amino acids. V lost 5 bases and J 0 bases, leaving 13 bases between the germline ends. Germline V lookup: CDR1 SQVTM, CDR2 ANQGSEA. The CDR3 bases are TGCAGCGTTCGTCGGCAGTCAGCAACTAATGAAAAACTGTTTTTT. Its translation: CSVRRQSATNEKLFF.

The V gene is TRBV5-4, the J gene TRBJ2-1, with 11 bases fitting TRBD2. Germline CDR1 is SGHNT and CDR2 is YYREEE (reference sequence). There are 16 residues in the CDR3. With V trimmed by 2 bases and J by 4 bases, 5 bases remained unmatched. This CDR3 reads CASSFAGTSGYNEQFF. DNA for the CDR3: TGTGCCAGCAGCTTCGCCGGGACTAGCGGATACAATGAGCAGTTCTTC. Variable domain in full (rest from reference TRBV5-4 and TRBJ2-1): ETGVTQSPTHLIKTRGQQVTLRCSSQSGHNTVSWYQQALGQGPQFIFQYYREEENGRGNFPPRFSGLQFPNYSSELNVNALELDDSALYLCASSFAGTSGYNEQFFGPGTRLTVL.

This chain joins TRBV29-1 and TRBJ1-3; D uncertain. Deletions cut 1 base from V and 0 bases from J, with 13 bases between. The germline V gene encodes CDR1 SQVTM and CDR2 ANQGSEA. This CDR3 spans 16 amino acids. CDR3 coding DNA: TGCAGCGTTGAAGGAATGGACGGAAACTCTGGAAACACCATATATTTT. Protein: CSVEGMDGNSGNTIYF.

The chain is built from TRBV28 and TRBJ1-2; D remains ambiguous. Germline lookup yields CDR1 MDHEN and CDR2 SYDVKM. V lost 5 bases and J lost 8, with 18 bases in between. The CDR3 spans 14 residues. The CDR3 DNA follows: TGTGCCAGCAGTCCGGACCCTTCGGTACGGGGCTACACCTTC. Its protein product is CASSPDPSVRGYTF.

V gene TRBV5-4 combines with J gene TRBJ2-3; 10 nucleotides line up with TRBD2. The CDR3 sequence is 15 residues long. V shed 3 bases and J 5 bases; nucleotides not matched to a gene: 6. CDR1 and CDR2 (germline): SGHNT, YYREEE (reference sequence). The CDR3 nucleotides read TGTGCCAGCAGCTCGCTAGCGGGAGAGTTAGATACGCAGTATTTT. Its protein is CASSSLAGELDTQYF.

This rearrangement joins TRBV5-5 to TRBJ2-7; the D gene could be TRBD1 or TRBD2 (6 bases each). The CDR3 loop spans 14 amino acids. The germline V and J ends were trimmed by 2 bases and 5 bases, with 14 bases remaining between them. From germline, CDR1 is SGHKS and CDR2 YYEKEE (reference sequence). Written as DNA, the CDR3 is TGTGCCAGCAGCTTTGCCGGGGGCCCCGACGAGCAGTACTTC. It specifies CASSFAGGPDEQYF.

The V and J genes are TRBV19 and TRBJ1-5, with TRBD1 matching 10 bases. CDR3 size: 14 residues. CDR1 is LNHDA and CDR2 is SQIVND in the germline V gene (reference sequence). The V gene end was trimmed by 4 bases and the J gene end by 6 bases; junction bases not matched to a gene: 3. CDR3 in amino acids: CASSTGTGVQPQHF. CDR3 coding DNA: TGTGCCAGTAGTACCGGGACAGGGGTTCAGCCCCAGCATTTT.

The chain joins TRBV19 to TRBJ1-1; D gene unclear. V was cut by 3 bases and J by 3 bases, with 8 bases left in between. Germline V gives CDR1 LNHDA, CDR2 SQIVND (reference sequence). CDR3 size: 13 residues. The CDR3 is CASSMRRYTEAFF. In DNA form, the CDR3 reads TGTGCCAGTAGTATGAGGCGGTACACTGAAGCTTTCTTT.